The 15 T cell receptor beta chains listed next were all sequenced from one sample in a study of T cell repertoires in cytomegalovirus infection. TCRdb redid the calling of the reads with MiXCR, one entry per CDR3 protein. The profile covers around 440,000 distinct CDR3 sequences, with approximately 10% appearing a single time and more than 8.5% taken by the ten largest. Sequencing was carried out using PBMCs. The receptors derive from a human donor in good health (CMV status not recorded). Some clones in this sample may be carry-over from other donors' samples.

The chain has TRBV5-4 and TRBJ2-2; tentatively, D is TRBD1 (6 bases). Trimming removed 3 bases at V and 4 bases at J, with 16 bases between. Germline V gene sequence: CDR1 SGHNT, CDR2 YYREEE (reference sequence). The length of the CDR3 is 16 residues. The DNA for the CDR3 is TGTGCCAGCAGCTCAAATGGACAGAGCTTCACCGGGGAGCTGTTTTTT. This translates into CASSSNGQSFTGELFF. The variable domain in full, completed from reference TRBV5-4 and TRBJ2-2, reads ETGVTQSPTHLIKTRGQQVTLRCSSQSGHNTVSWYQQALGQGPQFIFQYYREEENGRGNFPPRFSGLQFPNYSSELNVNALELDDSALYLCASSSNGQSFTGELFFGEGSRLTVL.

This clonotype was seen many times. This sequence joins TRBV6-1 and TRBJ1-4, with 10 bases matching TRBD1. The CDR3 is made up of 16 amino acids. J was trimmed by 8 bases and V by 6 bases; bases with no gene match: 12. The germline CDR1 and CDR2 sequences are MNHNS and SASEGT. As DNA, the CDR3 is TGTGCCAGCAGCTCCGGGACAGGGGTGAGAGGAGAAAAACTGTTTTTT. This encodes CASSSGTGVRGEKLFF.

The chain joins TRBV7-9 to TRBJ1-1; TRBD1 is a possible D gene (5 bases). Trimming took 4 bases from V and 5 from J, leaving 14 bases between them. This CDR3 is built from 14 residues. CDR1 and CDR2 (germline): SEHNR, FQNEAQ (reference sequence). CDR3 protein: CASSSPEGRTEAFF. The CDR3 region has the DNA TGTGCCAGCAGCTCTCCTGAGGGGCGGACTGAAGCTTTCTTT.

The count of this clonotype is one. The chain combines TRBV6-8 with TRBJ2-1, with 10 bases identical to TRBD1. J gave up 8 bases and V 8 bases, and 9 bases lay outside the gene matches. CDR3 size: 14 residues. The germline gives CDR1 MNHGY, CDR2 SAAAGT. In DNA form, the CDR3 reads TGTGCCAGCTGTCAGGACAGGGGGGGCGATGAGCAGTTCTTC. Translated, it gives CASCQDRGGDEQFF.

The chain joins TRBV12-5 to TRBJ2-1; maybe TRBD2 (6 bases). V was shortened by 3 bases and J by 12 bases, with 15 bases between the two germline ends. Per germline, CDR1 LGHNT and CDR2 FRNRAP. CDR3 length equals 13 residues. The CDR3 protein is CASGLDTSYAQFF. The CDR3 DNA follows: TGTGCTAGTGGTTTAGATACTAGCTATGCGCAGTTCTTC.

In its sample, this clonotype was seen a few times. The gene calls are TRBV5-1 and TRBJ2-2; D uncertain. Trimming shortened V by 0 bases and J by 4 bases, and 10 bases separated the two germline ends. The germline V gene has CDR1 SGHRS and CDR2 YFSETQ. The CDR3 spans 15 residues. DNA of the CDR3: TGCGCCAGCAGCTTGGACATGGCCCGCACCGGGGAGCTGTTTTTT. It translates to CASSLDMARTGELFF.

There are a few counts of this clonotype. This chain joins TRBV29-1 and TRBJ2-7, with TRBD2 matching over 7 bases. The V gene's germline CDR1 is SQVTM and CDR2 ANQGSEA. This CDR3 has 11 amino acids. With V trimmed by 7 bases and J by 0 bases, 0 bases remained unmatched. The CDR3 sequence is CSGGGSYEQYF. In DNA form, the CDR3 reads TGCAGCGGGGGGGGCTCCTACGAGCAGTACTTC.

This clonotype was observed many times. V usage is TRBV7-6 and J usage is TRBJ2-3; 8 bases are a match to TRBD1. With V trimmed by 6 bases and J by 0 bases, 14 bases remained unmatched. Germline assignment: CDR1 SGHVS and CDR2 FNYEAQ. The CDR3 extends over 18 amino acids. CDR3 sequence: CASSSTGALLSSTDTQYF. The CDR3 DNA reads TGTGCCAGCAGTTCGACAGGGGCCTTATTGTCTAGCACAGATACGCAGTATTTT.

This clonotype was counted at least ten times. The chain uses TRBV7-9 and TRBJ2-5; D gene uncertain. The CDR3 covers 15 residues. Per germline, CDR1 SEHNR and CDR2 FQNEAQ (reference sequence). The V gene lost 5 bases and the J gene lost 6 bases, with 19 bases spanning the gap. This CDR3 reads CASSLGRTDVQTQYF. As DNA, the CDR3 is TGTGCCAGCAGCCTGGGTAGGACGGACGTGCAGACCCAGTACTTC.

The chain combines TRBV3-1 with TRBJ2-2; the match to TRBD2 covers 9 bases. The J segment lost 5 bases and the V segment lost 4 bases, leaving 8 bases of the junction unmatched. The CDR3 covers 16 residues. Germline values: CDR1 LGHDT, CDR2 YNNKEL (reference sequence). The chain's CDR3 is CASSRGGRARTGELFF. In nucleotides, the CDR3 is TGTGCCAGCAGCCGTGGCGGGAGGGCGCGAACCGGGGAGCTGTTTTTT.

In this sample, this clonotype turned up many times. The rearrangement links TRBV7-3 to TRBJ2-3, with D possibly being TRBD2 (6 bases). Germline V gene sequence: CDR1 SGHTA, CDR2 FQGTGA. The CDR3 loop spans 16 amino acids. Between the trimmed V and J ends, which lost 5 bases and 0 bases, there was a span of 15 bases. CDR3 in DNA: TGTGCCAGCAGCGATACCGGGACTGGGAGCACAGATACGCAGTATTTT. Translation: CASSDTGTGSTDTQYF.

J is TRBJ2-7 and V is TRBV10-3, with TRBD1 matching 7 bases. After removal of 2 bases from V and 3 bases from J, the junction contained 7 bases not matched to a gene. Germline CDR1 is ENHRY and CDR2 is SYGVKD. The CDR3 loop spans 15 amino acids. The CDR3 nucleotides are TGTGCCATCAGTGAGGGAGGACAGGTAAACTACGAGCAGTACTTC. It specifies CAISEGGQVNYEQYF.

This clonotype was seen ten or more times. The chain joins TRBV2 to TRBJ2-7; D possibly corresponds to TRBD1 (5 bases). V lost 1 base and J lost 0, with 10 bases in between. This CDR3 is built from 15 residues. CDR1 and CDR2 (germline): SNHLY, FYNNEI. The CDR3 DNA sequence: TGTGCCAGCAGTGAAGGCAGGGAAAGCTCCTACGAGCAGTACTTC. It encodes CASSEGRESSYEQYF.

This clonotype was seen many times. The chain has TRBV28 and TRBJ2-3; D is uncertain. The CDR3 loop spans 15 amino acids. CDR1 is MDHEN, CDR2 SYDVKM, per germline. Trimming took off 2 bases at V and 0 bases at J, with 9 bases between the two ends. For the CDR3, the DNA is TGTGCCAGCAGTTTACTCGACTTGAGCACAGATACGCAGTATTTT. Protein product: CASSLLDLSTDTQYF. The variable domain in full, with the rest retrieved from reference TRBV28 and TRBJ2-3, is DVKVTQSSRYLVKRTGEKVFLECVQDMDHENMFWYRQDPGLGLRLIYFSYDVKMKEKGDIPEGYSVSREKKERFSLILESASTNQTSMYLCASSLLDLSTDTQYFGPGTRLTVL.

The chain joins TRBV20-1 to TRBJ1-2; D remains unclear. Trimming cost V 3 bases and J 2 bases, with 10 bases left between them. The CDR3 spans 13 residues. Germline lookup yields CDR1 DFQATT and CDR2 SNEGSKA (reference sequence). CDR3 residues: CSARARTNYGYTF. CDR3 bases: TGCAGTGCTAGGGCGCGGACCAACTATGGCTACACCTTC.